Listed below are T cell receptor beta chains from one sample, sequenced in a study of regulatory T cells in long-lasting Graves disease. TCRdb re-derived calls from the multiplex PCR reads in MiXCR, one entry per CDR3 protein. The table lists approximately 560,000 distinct CDR3 sequences, 15% to 20% of them singletons, with more than 10% in the top ten. These records were also assigned to another study, of T cells in Graves' hyperthyroidism and ophthalmopathy.

This material consisted of peripheral blood mononuclear cells (PBMCs), taken at new diagnosis, from a patient treated with antithyroid drugs. The receptors come from a man between 18 and 35 years old with Graves disease. The CDR3 runs from the conserved cysteine through the conserved F or W. D genes are given only for firm matches. A clone size is listed for some rows: how often the clone was seen (once, few, many), or a class if it is expanded.

CDR3 DNA	CDR3 protein	clone size	V gene	J gene	CDR3 length	D gene
TGTGCCAGCAGCCCCCAGGGTGGCACTGAAGCTTTCTTT	CASSPQGGTEAFF	many	TRBV11-2	TRBJ1-1	13	NA
TGTGCCAGCAGCTTGCCTGGGAGGTTGGGCGGTTCCTACGAGCAGTACTTC	CASSLPGRLGGSYEQYF	NA	TRBV5-6	TRBJ2-7	17	NA
TGTGCCAGCAGCAAACAAATAGCGGGACATACGCAGTATTTT	CASSKQIAGHTQYF	few	TRBV6-2/TRBV6-3	TRBJ2-3	14	TRBD2
TGTGCCTGCTACACAGGGGACAATGAGCAGTTCTTC	CACYTGDNEQFF	many	TRBV30	TRBJ2-1	12	TRBD1
TGTGCCAGCAGCCAACTACAGGGGAACACTGAAGCTTTCTTT	CASSQLQGNTEAFF	many	TRBV3-1	TRBJ1-1	14	NA
TGCAGTGCTAGGGGCGGAGCCGGGGGCACAGATACGCAGTATTTT	CSARGGAGGTDTQYF	many	TRBV20-1	TRBJ2-3	15	NA
TGTGCCAGCTCACCACCGGGGAACGAGCAGTACTTC	CASSPPGNEQYF	many	TRBV18	TRBJ2-7	12	NA
TGTGCCAGCAGCTTATTGGGCAGCCCGGACGGGCAGTTCTTC	CASSLLGSPDGQFF	few	TRBV7-9	TRBJ2-1	14	NA
TGCAGTGCTAGACCCGGGACTAGCGGGAGAGGAGGGGAGCTGTTTTTT	CSARPGTSGRGGELFF	many	TRBV20-1	TRBJ2-2	16	TRBD2
TGTGCTAGTGGCTTAGGACAGGGAGCGAACACTGAAGCTTTCTTT	CASGLGQGANTEAFF	many	TRBV12-5	TRBJ1-1	15	TRBD1
TGCAGTGCCGAGGCCCTCAGTAGCAATCAGCCCCAGCATTTT	CSAEALSSNQPQHF	NA	TRBV20-1	TRBJ1-5	14	NA
TGTGCCAGCAGTTACGCAGGTCCCTACGAGCAGTACTTC	CASSYAGPYEQYF	many	TRBV6-2/TRBV6-3	TRBJ2-7	13	NA
TGTGCCAGTAGTGTAGAGACAGGGTCTCCTTTATTCGATGAGCAGTTCTTC	CASSVETGSPLFDEQFF	NA	TRBV19	TRBJ2-1	17	TRBD1
TGTGCCAGCAGTGGCCCCGGGACAGACACCGGGGAGCTGTTTTTT	CASSGPGTDTGELFF	NA	TRBV6-2/TRBV6-3	TRBJ2-2	15	TRBD1
TGTGCCAGCTCACGCAGGGAAGATACGCAGTATTTT	CASSRREDTQYF	many	TRBV18	TRBJ2-3	12	NA
TGTGCCAGCAGCTTACGTCGGACTAGCGGCTACGAGCAGTACTTC	CASSLRRTSGYEQYF	many	TRBV11-2	TRBJ2-7	15	TRBD2
TGTGCGGCCGGGACGGGGGCTCTAGCGAACACCGGGGAGCTGTTTTTT	CAAGTGALANTGELFF	many	TRBV30	TRBJ2-2	16	NA
TGTGCCAGCAGAACTCCGGACGGGGTGCGCACTGAAGCTTTCTTT	CASRTPDGVRTEAFF	few	TRBV6-1	TRBJ1-1	15	NA
TGTGCCACCAGCCATAGGACTAGCGGGAGAAATGAGCAGTTCTTC	CATSHRTSGRNEQFF	NA	TRBV15	TRBJ2-1	15	TRBD2
TGTGCCAGCAGCCAGCTTTCCGGGGACACTGAAGCTTTCTTT	CASSQLSGDTEAFF	NA	TRBV14	TRBJ1-1	14	NA
TGTGCCAGCAGCTTACGGTTTCTGGGGATTAACTCCTACGAGCAGTACTTC	CASSLRFLGINSYEQYF	many	TRBV7-2	TRBJ2-7	17	NA
TGTGCCAGCAGACTAGCGGGAACCCGATATGAGCAGTTCTTC	CASRLAGTRYEQFF	NA	TRBV27	TRBJ2-1	14	TRBD2
TGTGCCAGCAGTTTATTTAAGGGGGCAGGGGAGCAGTACTTC	CASSLFKGAGEQYF	many	TRBV27	TRBJ2-7	14	TRBD1